The rows below give T cell receptor beta chains drawn from one sample of a study of OX40 agonist ivuxolimab in advanced cancers. The table came from immunoSEQ multiplex PCR; TCRdb's copy has only in-frame clones and leaves some out. The sample gives tens of thousands of clones, roughly nine tenths of which show up once; about 13% is in the top ten. The sequences come from CD4+ or CD8+ T cells sorted from blood, collected in a trial of the OX40 agonist ivuxolimab. These receptors came from an adult with an advanced solid tumor such as melanoma, head and neck, liver or kidney cancer. The CDR3 runs from the conserved cysteine through the conserved F or W. D genes are given only for firm matches. Clone size appears in some rows only: once, few, many, or a class for an expanded clone.

v_call,clone_size,d_call,j_call,cdr3_nt,cdr3_aa
TRBV10-3,NA,NA,TRBJ1-5,TGTGCCATCGGTCAGGATAGCAATCAGCCCCAGCATTTT,CAIGQDSNQPQHF
TRBV10-1,NA,TRBD2,TRBJ2-3,TGCGCCAGCAGCCTAGCGGGAGTCCCAGATACGCAGTATTTT,CASSLAGVPDTQYF
TRBV27,NA,TRBD2,TRBJ2-6,TGTGCCAGCAGTTTAGTACTAGCGGGCCACTCTGGGGCCAACGTCCTGACTTTC,CASSLVLAGHSGANVLTF
TRBV25-1,NA,NA,TRBJ2-1,TGTGCCAGCAGTGAATCGGCCGAGTGGGGTGAGCAGTTCTTC,CASSESAEWGEQFF
TRBV11-3,NA,NA,TRBJ2-3,TGTGCCAGCCGGGGGGCTTCATCAGATACGCAGTATTTT,CASRGASSDTQYF
TRBV28,NA,TRBD2,TRBJ2-1,TGTGCCAGCAGTTTATGGCTAGCGGGAGTTGAGAATGAGCAGTTCTTC,CASSLWLAGVENEQFF
TRBV5-4,NA,NA,TRBJ2-7,TGTGCCAGCAGCTTGTGGGGCTCCCCGGACGAGCAGTACTTC,CASSLWGSPDEQYF
TRBV25-1,NA,TRBD2,TRBJ2-7,TGTGCCAGCAGTGTGGGGGGGAGGGGCGAGCAGTACTTC,CASSVGGRGEQYF
TRBV30,NA,TRBD1,TRBJ2-7,TGTGCCTGGACAGGGGGCTACGAGCAGTACTTC,CAWTGGYEQYF
TRBV9,NA,NA,TRBJ2-7,TGTGCCAGCAGCGTAGTAGGGAACCCCGAGCAGTACTTC,CASSVVGNPEQYF
TRBV6-1,NA,NA,TRBJ1-6,TGTGCCAGCAGTGAAAAACGGTGGTATAATTCACCCCTCCACTTT,CASSEKRWYNSPLHF
TRBV19,NA,TRBD2,TRBJ2-7,TGTGCCAGTAGTACGCCGGGACTAGCGTACGAGCAGTACTTC,CASSTPGLAYEQYF
TRBV27,NA,NA,TRBJ2-2,TGTGCCAGCAGTATTGTCCTCGCCGGGGAGCTGTTTTTT,CASSIVLAGELFF
TRBV5-4,NA,TRBD2,TRBJ2-7,TGTGCCAGCAGCCTTCTAGCGGGAGGCTTCCCCGAGCAGTACTTC,CASSLLAGGFPEQYF
TRBV19,NA,TRBD2,TRBJ2-1,TGTGCCAGCTCCCCCTGGGTCGGGGGGGCGGGTCTAGAGCAGTTCTTC,CASSPWVGGAGLEQFF
TRBV11-2,NA,NA,TRBJ2-7,TGTGCCAGCAGCTTAGTGGGCGGGGGCAGCTCCTACGAGCAGTACTTC,CASSLVGGGSSYEQYF
TRBV11-2,NA,TRBD1,TRBJ2-7,TGTGCCAGCAGCCCCACCTCGACAGGGCTCATTGGGTACTTC,CASSPTSTGLIGYF
TRBV6-1,NA,TRBD1,TRBJ2-7,TGTGCCAGCAGACCCGGGGACAGAGGCCTCTACGAGCAGTACTTC,CASRPGDRGLYEQYF
TRBV4-1,NA,TRBD1,TRBJ1-1,TGCGCCAGCAGCCAAAAGAACAGGGGGATCACTGAAGCTTTCTTT,CASSQKNRGITEAFF
TRBV5-4,once,TRBD1,TRBJ2-7,TGTGCCAGCAGCTCGGGACAGGGATACGAGCAGTACTTC,CASSSGQGYEQYF